Sequencing of this T cell receptor beta chain was carried out in a study of blood T cell repertoires in COVID-19. Study in general: Some COVID-19 samples were acute and others convalescent; all came from the United States, Italy and Spain.

The protocol was immunoSEQ multiplex PCR, while the TCRdb copy is restricted to in-frame clones and leaves out a portion. This sample has about 350,000 clones, with about 92% found just once. Germline CDR1 reads DFQATT; CDR2 reads SNEGSKA (reference sequence). V gave up 3 bases and J gave up 1 base; unmatched junction bases: 4. The CDR3 loop spans 14 amino acids. This receptor was obtained from a woman aged 55-75 years with COVID-19, enrolled during active disease. Material: peripheral blood. V gene TRBV20-1 combines with J gene TRBJ2-3; 7 nucleotides align to TRBD2. This CDR3 is CSASFAGGTDTQYF. CDR3 sequence (DNA): TGCAGTGCTAGTTTCGCGGGGGGCACAGATACGCAGTATTTT.